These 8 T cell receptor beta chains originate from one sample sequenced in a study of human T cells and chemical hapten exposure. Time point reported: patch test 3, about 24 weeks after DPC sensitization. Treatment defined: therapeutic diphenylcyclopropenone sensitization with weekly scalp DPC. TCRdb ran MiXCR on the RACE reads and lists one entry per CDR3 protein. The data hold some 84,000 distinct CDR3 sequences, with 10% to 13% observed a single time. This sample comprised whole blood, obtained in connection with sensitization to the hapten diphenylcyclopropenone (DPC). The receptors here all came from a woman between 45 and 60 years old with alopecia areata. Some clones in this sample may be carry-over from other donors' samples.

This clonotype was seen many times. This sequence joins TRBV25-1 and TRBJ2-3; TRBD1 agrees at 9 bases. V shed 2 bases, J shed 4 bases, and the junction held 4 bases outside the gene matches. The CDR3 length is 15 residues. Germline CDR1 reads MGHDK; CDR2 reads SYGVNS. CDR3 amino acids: CASSEGTGTADTQYF. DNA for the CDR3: TGTGCCAGCAGTGAAGGGACAGGGACCGCAGATACGCAGTATTTT.

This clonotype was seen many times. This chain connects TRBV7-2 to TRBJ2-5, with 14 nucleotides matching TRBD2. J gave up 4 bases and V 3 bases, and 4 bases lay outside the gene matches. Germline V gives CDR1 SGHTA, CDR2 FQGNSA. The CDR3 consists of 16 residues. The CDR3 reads CASSFFGLAGGETQYF. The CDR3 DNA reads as TGTGCCAGCAGCTTCTTTGGACTAGCGGGAGGAGAGACCCAGTACTTC.

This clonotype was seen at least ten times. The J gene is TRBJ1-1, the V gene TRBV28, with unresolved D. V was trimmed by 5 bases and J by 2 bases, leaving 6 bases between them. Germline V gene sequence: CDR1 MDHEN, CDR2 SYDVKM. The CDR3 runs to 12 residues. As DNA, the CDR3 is TGTGCCAGCAGTACTGGTAACACTGAAGCTTTCTTT. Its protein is CASSTGNTEAFF. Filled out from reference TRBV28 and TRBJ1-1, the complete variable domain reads DVKVTQSSRYLVKRTGEKVFLECVQDMDHENMFWYRQDPGLGLRLIYFSYDVKMKEKGDIPEGYSVSREKKERFSLILESASTNQTSMYLCASSTGNTEAFFGQGTRLTVV.

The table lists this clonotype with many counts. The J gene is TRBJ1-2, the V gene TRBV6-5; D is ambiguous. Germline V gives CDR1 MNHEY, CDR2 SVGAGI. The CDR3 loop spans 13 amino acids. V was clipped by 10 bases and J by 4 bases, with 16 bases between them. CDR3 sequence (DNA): TGTGCCACTCATGCTGGACGGATCTATGGCTACACCTTC. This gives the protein CATHAGRIYGYTF.

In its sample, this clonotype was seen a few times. The CDR3 loop reads CAGKGQGAVGGEQYF. Written as DNA, the CDR3 is TGTGCCGGCAAGGGACAGGGGGCGGTCGGTGGCGAGCAGTACTTC. The J gene is TRBJ2-7, the V gene TRBV28; TRBD1 matches at 12 bases. J gave up 6 bases and V 11 bases, and 14 bases lay outside the gene matches. The CDR3 spans 15 residues. CDR1 and CDR2 from the germline V gene are MDHEN and SYDVKM.

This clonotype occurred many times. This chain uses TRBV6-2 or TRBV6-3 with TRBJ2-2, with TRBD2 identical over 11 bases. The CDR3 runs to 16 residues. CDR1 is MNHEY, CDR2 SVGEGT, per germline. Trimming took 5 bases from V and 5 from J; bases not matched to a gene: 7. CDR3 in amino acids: CASSKLAGVGTGELFF. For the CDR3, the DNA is TGTGCCAGCAGTAAACTAGCGGGAGTGGGAACCGGGGAGCTGTTTTTT.

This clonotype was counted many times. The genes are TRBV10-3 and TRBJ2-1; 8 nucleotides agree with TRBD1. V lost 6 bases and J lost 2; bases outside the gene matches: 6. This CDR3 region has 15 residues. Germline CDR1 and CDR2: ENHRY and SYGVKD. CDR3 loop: CAIRSDRGPYNEQFF. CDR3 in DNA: TGTGCCATCAGATCTGACAGGGGCCCCTACAATGAGCAGTTCTTC.

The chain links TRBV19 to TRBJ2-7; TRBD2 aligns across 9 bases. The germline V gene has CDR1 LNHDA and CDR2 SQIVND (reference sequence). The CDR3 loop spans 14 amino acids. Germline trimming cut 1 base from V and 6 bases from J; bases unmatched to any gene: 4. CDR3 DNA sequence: TGTGCCAGTAGTATAGTCGCGGGAGGGCGCGAGCAGTACTTC. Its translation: CASSIVAGGREQYF.